This TCR beta chain comes out of a study of blood T cells in healthy people across ages. Then a second PCR, running roughly 6 to 12 cycles, was carried out with a sample-barcoded 5' primer and a J-beta primer mix. Each cDNA molecule was tagged by a template-switch adaptor that had 12 random nucleotides. All samples yielded 2.5 million or more CDR3-containing paired-end reads. TCRdb ran MiXCR on the 5' RACE reads and lists one entry per CDR3 protein. The profile shows roughly 1.5 million distinct CDR3 sequences, about 45% of them singletons. This CDR3 is 13 amino acids long. Germline V CDR1 and CDR2: SGHTA, FQGNSA. Per sample, at least 5 micrograms of total RNA were extracted. Worth noting for this clonotype: A junction boundary mismatches the germline segment, possibly from a read error.

The source of this sequence is a woman in her late teens or twenties in good health. This chain joins TRBV7-2 and TRBJ2-5; possibly TRBD2 for D (5 bases). Sequencing was carried out using blood. CDR3: CASSRGQQETQSF. CDR3 DNA: TGTGCCAGCAGCCGCGGGCAGCAAGAGACCCAGTCCTTC. The whole variable domain, remainder taken from reference TRBV7-2 and TRBJ2-5, is GAGVSQSPSNKVTEKGKDVELRCDPISGHTALYWYRQSLGQGLEFLIYFQGNSAPDKSGLPSDRFSAERTGGSVSTLTIQRTQQEDSAVYLCASSRGQQETQSFGPGTRLLVL.